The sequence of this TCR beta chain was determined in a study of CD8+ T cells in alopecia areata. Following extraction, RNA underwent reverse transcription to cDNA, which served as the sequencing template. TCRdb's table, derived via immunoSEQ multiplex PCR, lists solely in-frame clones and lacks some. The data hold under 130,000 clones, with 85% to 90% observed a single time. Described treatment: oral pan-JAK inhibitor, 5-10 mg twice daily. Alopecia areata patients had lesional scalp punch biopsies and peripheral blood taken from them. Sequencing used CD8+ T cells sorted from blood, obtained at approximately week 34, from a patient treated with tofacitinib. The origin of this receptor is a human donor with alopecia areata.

In DNA, the CDR3 is TGCGCCAGCAGCTTAGCCGGGCCCCCAGTCGGGATGAACACTGAAGCTTTCTTT. It specifies CASSLAGPPVGMNTEAFF. The chain combines TRBV5-1 with TRBJ1-1; D gene uncertain. This CDR3 is 18 amino acids long. The V gene's germline CDR1 is SGHRS and CDR2 YFSETQ. Trimming took off 2 bases at V and 0 bases at J, with 20 bases between the two ends.